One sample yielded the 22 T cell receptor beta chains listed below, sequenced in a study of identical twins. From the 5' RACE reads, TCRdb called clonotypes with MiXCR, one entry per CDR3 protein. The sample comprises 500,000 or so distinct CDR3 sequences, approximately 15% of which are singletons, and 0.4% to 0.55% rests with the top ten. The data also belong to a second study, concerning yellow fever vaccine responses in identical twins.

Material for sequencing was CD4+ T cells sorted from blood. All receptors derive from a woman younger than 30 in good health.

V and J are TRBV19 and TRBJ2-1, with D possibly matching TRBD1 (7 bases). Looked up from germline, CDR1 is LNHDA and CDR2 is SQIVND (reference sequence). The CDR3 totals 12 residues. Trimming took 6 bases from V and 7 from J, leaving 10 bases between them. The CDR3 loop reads CASRAGGNEQFF. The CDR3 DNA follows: TGTGCCAGTAGAGCAGGGGGGAATGAGCAGTTCTTC.

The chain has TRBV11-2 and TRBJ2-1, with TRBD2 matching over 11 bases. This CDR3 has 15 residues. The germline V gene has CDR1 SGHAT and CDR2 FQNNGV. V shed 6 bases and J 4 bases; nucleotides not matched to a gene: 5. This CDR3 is CASRRLAGKYNEQFF. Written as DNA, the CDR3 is TGTGCCAGCAGAAGACTAGCGGGAAAATACAATGAGCAGTTCTTC.

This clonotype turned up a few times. The CDR3 bases are TGCAGCGTTGAAGACTCGCCGGGGCGGGCTTTCTTT. Encoded protein: CSVEDSPGRAFF. V and J are TRBV29-1 and TRBJ1-1; a possible D gene is TRBD1 (5 bases). The CDR3 runs 12 residues. Germline CDR1 SQVTM, CDR2 ANQGSEA. The V and J ends lost 0 bases and 11 bases respectively, with 13 bases between them.

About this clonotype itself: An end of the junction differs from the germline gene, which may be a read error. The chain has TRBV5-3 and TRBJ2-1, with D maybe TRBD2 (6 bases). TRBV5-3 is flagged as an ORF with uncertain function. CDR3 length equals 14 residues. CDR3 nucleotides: TGTGCCAGGAGCTCTCCGGGGGAATACAATGAGCAGTTCTTC. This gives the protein CARSSPGEYNEQFF.

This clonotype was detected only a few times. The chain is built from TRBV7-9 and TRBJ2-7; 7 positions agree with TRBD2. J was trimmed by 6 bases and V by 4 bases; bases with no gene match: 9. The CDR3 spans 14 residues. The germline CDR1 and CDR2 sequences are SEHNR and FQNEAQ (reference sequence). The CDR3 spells CASSSGGLPLEQYF. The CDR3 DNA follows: TGTGCCAGCAGCTCGGGAGGACTTCCTCTCGAGCAGTACTTC.

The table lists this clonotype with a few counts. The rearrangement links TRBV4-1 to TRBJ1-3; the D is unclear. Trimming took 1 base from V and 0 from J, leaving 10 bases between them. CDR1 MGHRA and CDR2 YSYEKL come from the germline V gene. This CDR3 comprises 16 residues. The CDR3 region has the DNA TGCGCCAGCAGCCAAGTGTCGGGAGGCTCTGGAAACACCATATATTTT. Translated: CASSQVSGGSGNTIYF.

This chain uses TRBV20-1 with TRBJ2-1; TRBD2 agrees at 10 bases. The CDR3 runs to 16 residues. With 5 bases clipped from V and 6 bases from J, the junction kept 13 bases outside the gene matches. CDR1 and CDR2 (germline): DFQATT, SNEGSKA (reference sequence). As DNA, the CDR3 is TGCAGTGCTCTAACTCTAAGCGGGAGGGCCACCAATGAGCAGTTCTTC. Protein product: CSALTLSGRATNEQFF.

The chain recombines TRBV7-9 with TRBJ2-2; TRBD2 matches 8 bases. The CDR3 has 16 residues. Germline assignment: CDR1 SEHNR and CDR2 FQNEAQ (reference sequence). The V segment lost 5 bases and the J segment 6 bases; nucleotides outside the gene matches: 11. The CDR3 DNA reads TGTGCCAGCAGCCTAACTAGCGGCAGGGTTTCCGGGGAGCTGTTTTTT. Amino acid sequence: CASSLTSGRVSGELFF. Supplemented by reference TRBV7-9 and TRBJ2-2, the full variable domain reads DTGVSQNPRHKITKRGQNVTFRCDPISEHNRLYWYRQTLGQGPEFLTYFQNEAQLEKSRLLSDRFSAERPKGSFSTLEIQRTEQGDSAMYLCASSLTSGRVSGELFFGEGSRLTVL.

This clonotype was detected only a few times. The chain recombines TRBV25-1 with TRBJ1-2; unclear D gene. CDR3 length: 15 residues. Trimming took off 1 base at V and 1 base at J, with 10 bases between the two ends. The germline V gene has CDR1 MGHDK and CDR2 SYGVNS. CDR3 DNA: TGTGCCAGCAGTGAATTTGTAGAAAATAACTATGGCTACACCTTC. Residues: CASSEFVENNYGYTF.

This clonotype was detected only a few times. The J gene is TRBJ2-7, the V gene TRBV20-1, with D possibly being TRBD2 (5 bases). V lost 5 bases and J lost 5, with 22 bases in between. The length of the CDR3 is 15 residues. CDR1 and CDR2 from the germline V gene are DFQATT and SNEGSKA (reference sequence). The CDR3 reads CSARLSSRPGDEQYF. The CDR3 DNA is TGCAGTGCTCGCCTCTCTAGCCGTCCCGGGGACGAGCAGTACTTC.

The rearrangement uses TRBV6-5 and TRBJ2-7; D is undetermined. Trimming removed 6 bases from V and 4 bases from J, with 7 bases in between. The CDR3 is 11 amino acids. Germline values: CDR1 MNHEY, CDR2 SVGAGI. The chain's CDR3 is CASRSIYEQYF. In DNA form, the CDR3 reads TGTGCCAGCAGATCTATATACGAGCAGTACTTC.

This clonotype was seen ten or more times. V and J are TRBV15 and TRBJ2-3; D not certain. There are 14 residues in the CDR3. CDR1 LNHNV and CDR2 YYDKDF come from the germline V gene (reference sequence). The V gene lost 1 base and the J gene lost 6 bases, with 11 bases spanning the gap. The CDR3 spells CATSRVSVWDTQYF. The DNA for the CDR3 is TGTGCCACCAGCAGAGTATCCGTATGGGATACGCAGTATTTT.

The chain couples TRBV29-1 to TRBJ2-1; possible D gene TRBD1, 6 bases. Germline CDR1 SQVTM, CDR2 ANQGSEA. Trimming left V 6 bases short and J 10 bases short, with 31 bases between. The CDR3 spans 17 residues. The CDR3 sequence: CSVPRWGHLPQRSEQFF. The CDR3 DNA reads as TGCAGCGTCCCTCGTTGGGGACATCTCCCCCAGCGGTCGGAGCAGTTCTTC.

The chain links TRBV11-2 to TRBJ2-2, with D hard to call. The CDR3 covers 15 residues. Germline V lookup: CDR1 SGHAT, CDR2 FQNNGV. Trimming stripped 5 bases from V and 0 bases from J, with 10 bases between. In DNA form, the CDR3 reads TGTGCCAGCAGCGAACTTCCATCGAACACCGGGGAGCTGTTTTTT. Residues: CASSELPSNTGELFF. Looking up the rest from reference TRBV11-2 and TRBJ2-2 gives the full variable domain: EAGVAQSPRYKIIEKRQSVAFWCNPISGHATLYWYQQILGQGPKLLIQFQNNGVVDDSQLPKDRFSAERLKGVDSTLKIQPAKLEDSAVYLCASSELPSNTGELFFGEGSRLTVL.

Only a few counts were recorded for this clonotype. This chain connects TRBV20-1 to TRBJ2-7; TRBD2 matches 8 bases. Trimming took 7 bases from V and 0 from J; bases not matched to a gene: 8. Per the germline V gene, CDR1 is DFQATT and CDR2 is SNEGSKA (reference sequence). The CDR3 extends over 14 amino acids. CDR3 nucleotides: TGCAGTGTTCCCGAGCGGGAGCTCTCCTACGAGCAGTACTTC. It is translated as CSVPERELSYEQYF.

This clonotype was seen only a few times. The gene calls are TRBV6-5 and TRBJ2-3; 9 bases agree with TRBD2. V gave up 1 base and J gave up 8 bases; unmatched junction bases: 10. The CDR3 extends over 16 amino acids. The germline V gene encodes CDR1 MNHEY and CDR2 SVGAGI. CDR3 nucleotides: TGTGCCAGCAGTTACTTTCGGCGGGGGGGGTTAGGTACGCAGTATTTT. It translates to CASSYFRRGGLGTQYF.

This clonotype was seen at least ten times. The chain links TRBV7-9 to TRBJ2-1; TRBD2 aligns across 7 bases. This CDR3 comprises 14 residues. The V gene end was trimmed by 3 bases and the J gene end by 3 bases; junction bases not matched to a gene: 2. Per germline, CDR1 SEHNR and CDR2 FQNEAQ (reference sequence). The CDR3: CASSFLADYNEQFF. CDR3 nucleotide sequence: TGTGCCAGCAGCTTTCTAGCGGACTACAATGAGCAGTTCTTC.

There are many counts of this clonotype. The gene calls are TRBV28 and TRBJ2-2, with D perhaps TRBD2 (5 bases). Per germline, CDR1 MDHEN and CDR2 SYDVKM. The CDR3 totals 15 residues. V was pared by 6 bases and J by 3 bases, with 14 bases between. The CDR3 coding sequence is TGTGCCAGCAGAATAAATTTCGGGGACACCGGGGAGCTGTTTTTT. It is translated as CASRINFGDTGELFF.

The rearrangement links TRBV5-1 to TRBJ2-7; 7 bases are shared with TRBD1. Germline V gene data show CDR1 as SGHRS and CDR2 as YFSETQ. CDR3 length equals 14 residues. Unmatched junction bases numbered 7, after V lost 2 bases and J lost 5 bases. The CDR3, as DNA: TGCGCCAGCAGCTTACAGGGGCCCTTGGACGAGCAGTACTTC. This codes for CASSLQGPLDEQYF.

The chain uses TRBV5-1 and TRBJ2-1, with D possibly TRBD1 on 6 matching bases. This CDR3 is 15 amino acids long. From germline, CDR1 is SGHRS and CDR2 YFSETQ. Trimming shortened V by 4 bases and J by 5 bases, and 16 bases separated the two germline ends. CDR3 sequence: CASSTRTEINNEQFF. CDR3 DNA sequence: TGCGCCAGCAGCACTAGGACAGAAATCAACAATGAGCAGTTCTTC.

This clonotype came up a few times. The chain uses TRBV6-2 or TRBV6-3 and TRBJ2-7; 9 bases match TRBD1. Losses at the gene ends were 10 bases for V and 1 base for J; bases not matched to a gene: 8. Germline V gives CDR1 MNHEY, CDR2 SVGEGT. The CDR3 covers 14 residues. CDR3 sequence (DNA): TGTGCCACAATCTCCGGGACAGGGTCCTACGAGCAGTACTTC. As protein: CATISGTGSYEQYF.

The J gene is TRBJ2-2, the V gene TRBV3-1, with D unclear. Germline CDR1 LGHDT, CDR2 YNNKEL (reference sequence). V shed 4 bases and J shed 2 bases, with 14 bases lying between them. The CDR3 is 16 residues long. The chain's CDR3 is CASSPPGKPNTGELFF. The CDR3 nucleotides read TGTGCCAGCAGCCCCCCTGGCAAACCTAACACCGGGGAGCTGTTTTTT.